What follows are 12 T cell receptor beta chains derived from one specimen sequenced in a study of shared clonotypes between healthy human individuals. The data were produced by immunoSEQ multiplex PCR, yet TCRdb's version contains in-frame clones alone and is incomplete. The sample lists 850,000 to 1,200,000 clones; about 70% were seen once. Sequencing input: memory CD4+ T cells sorted from blood. Subset given: CD45RA-negative fraction. The receptors were gathered from a man aged 18 to 30 in good health.

The CDR3 region is CASSFTSGRNGDTQYF. The DNA of the CDR3 is TGTGCCAGCAGCTTCACTAGCGGGAGGAACGGAGATACGCAGTATTTT. This sequence joins TRBV7-2 and TRBJ2-3; TRBD2 agrees at 12 bases. Germline V gives CDR1 SGHTA, CDR2 FQGNSA. V was pared by 3 bases and J by 5 bases, with 6 bases of the junction left unmatched. CDR3 length: 16 amino acids.

The chain employs TRBV19 and TRBJ1-5; possibly TRBD1 for D (5 bases). Germline CDR1 is LNHDA and CDR2 is SQIVND (reference sequence). The CDR3 extends over 16 amino acids. V lost 2 bases and J lost 0, with 11 bases in between. The CDR3 region is CASSIPRGYSNQPQHF. CDR3 coding DNA: TGTGCCAGTAGTATACCAAGGGGTTATAGCAATCAGCCCCAGCATTTT.

This chain joins TRBV7-3 and TRBJ2-2; 10 nucleotides match TRBD1. In germline, CDR1 is SGHTA, CDR2 FQGTGA. The CDR3 consists of 18 residues. Trimming removed 5 bases from V and 2 bases from J; junction bases left unmatched: 11. CDR3 DNA sequence: TGTGCCAGCAGCAAACCCGGACAGGGGGGACCAAACACCGGGGAGCTGTTTTTT. It encodes CASSKPGQGGPNTGELFF. The variable domain in full, completed from reference TRBV7-3 and TRBJ2-2, reads GAGVSQTPSNKVTEKGKYVELRCDPISGHTALYWYRQSLGQGPEFLIYFQGTGAADDSGLPNDRFFAVRPEGSVSTLKIQRTERGDSAVYLCASSKPGQGGPNTGELFFGEGSRLTVL.

A word on this clone: This could be a read error, since a much larger clone is one nucleotide away. Within the sample, other DNA sequences also encode this same CDR3. This chain connects TRBV7-3 to TRBJ1-1, with unresolved D. The V gene's germline CDR1 is SGHTA and CDR2 FQGTGA. Trimming pared 3 bases from V and 1 base from J, leaving 6 bases between. CDR3 length: 13 residues. Here the CDR3 reads CASSFGENTEAFF. The CDR3 nucleotides are TGTGCCAGCAGCTTCGGGGAGAACACTGAAGCTTTCTTT.

The rearrangement uses TRBV30 and TRBJ2-5; 9 nucleotides align to TRBD1. Trimming at V came to 1 base and at J to 0 bases, leaving 6 bases not matched to a gene. This CDR3 spans 16 amino acids. Germline CDR1 and CDR2: GTSNPN and SVGIG (reference sequence). CDR3 sequence: CAWSAGTGHYQETQYF. The CDR3, as DNA: TGTGCCTGGAGTGCCGGGACAGGGCACTACCAAGAGACCCAGTACTTC.

This clone was seen a few times. The chain joins TRBV29-1 to TRBJ1-1, with 8 bases identical to TRBD1. J lost 5 bases, V lost 4 bases, and 3 bases had no gene match. CDR3 length equals 12 residues. From germline, CDR1 is SQVTM and CDR2 ANQGSEA. The DNA for the CDR3 is TGCAGCGTTGTACAGGGGGATACTGAAGCTTTCTTT. Its protein is CSVVQGDTEAFF.

The rearrangement links TRBV5-1 to TRBJ2-7; 8 bases are a match to TRBD1. There are 15 residues in the CDR3. V gave up 0 bases and J gave up 5 bases; unmatched junction bases: 7. Germline CDR1 and CDR2: SGHRS and YFSETQ. The CDR3 protein is CASSLVLDRVNEQYF. CDR3 sequence (DNA): TGCGCCAGCAGCTTGGTTCTGGACAGGGTGAACGAGCAGTACTTC.

The chain combines TRBV11-2 with TRBJ2-5; 7 bases are a match to TRBD2. The CDR3 consists of 15 residues. Germline trimming cut 5 bases from V and 4 bases from J; bases unmatched to any gene: 10. CDR1 is SGHAT and CDR2 is FQNNGV in the germline V gene. The CDR3 coding sequence is TGTGCCAGCAGCACCAGCGGGGTGAGCGGAGAGACCCAGTACTTC. Encoded protein: CASSTSGVSGETQYF. Together with reference TRBV11-2 and TRBJ2-5, the CDR3 gives the full variable domain: EAGVAQSPRYKIIEKRQSVAFWCNPISGHATLYWYQQILGQGPKLLIQFQNNGVVDDSQLPKDRFSAERLKGVDSTLKIQPAKLEDSAVYLCASSTSGVSGETQYFGPGTRLLVL.

V usage is TRBV15 and J usage is TRBJ2-3; D is possibly TRBD2 (6 bases). The CDR3 consists of 15 residues. The germline V gene encodes CDR1 LNHNV and CDR2 YYDKDF (reference sequence). The V gene lost 8 bases and the J gene lost 6 bases, with 21 bases spanning the gap. As DNA, the CDR3 is TGTGCCACCGGTGGGGACGGGAGTCGTTTGGATACGCAGTATTTT. The encoded protein is CATGGDGSRLDTQYF.

The chain carries TRBV9 and TRBJ1-6, with 9 bases fitting TRBD1. The CDR3 covers 15 residues. V lost 4 bases and J lost 7; bases outside the gene matches: 6. Germline V CDR1 and CDR2: SGDLS, YYNGEE. The DNA of the CDR3 is TGTGCCAGCAGCCCTACCGACAGGGGGAATTCACCCCTCCACTTT. This sequence encodes CASSPTDRGNSPLHF.

The V and J genes are TRBV5-1 and TRBJ1-5, with D possibly being TRBD1 (6 bases). V dropped 5 bases and J dropped 4 bases, with 13 bases sitting between them. The CDR3 runs to 14 residues. Germline CDR1 is SGHRS and CDR2 is YFSETQ. CDR3 loop: CASSLTGQNQPQHF. Here the CDR3 DNA reads TGCGCCAGCAGTTTGACAGGCCAAAATCAGCCCCAGCATTTT.

The chain employs TRBV5-1 and TRBJ2-5, with D maybe TRBD1 (5 bases). Germline lookup yields CDR1 SGHRS and CDR2 YFSETQ. The CDR3 consists of 13 residues. Trimming stripped 4 bases from V and 3 bases from J, with 10 bases between. The CDR3 nucleotides read TGCGCCAGCAGCCCCCAGGGAAAAGAGACCCAGTACTTC. Translating it yields CASSPQGKETQYF.